This T cell receptor (beta chain) derives from a study of vaccination and CD4 T cells after COVID-19. Study-wide background: Convalescent patients gave post-COVID blood a median about 100 days post-diagnosis, range 35 to 161. Overlapping spike peptides from SARS-CoV-2, HCoV-NL63, HCoV-OC43 and HCoV-229E served to stimulate the cells.

Documented treatment: approximately nine-day PBMC culture with coronavirus spike peptide pools or control peptides (ViraFEST assay). The CDR3 runs to 15 residues. Trimming took 3 bases from V and 8 from J, leaving 14 bases between them. CDR1 and CDR2 from the germline V gene are SNHLY and FYNNEI. This clonotype was found a few times. Its target is unknown. The Oncomine TCR Beta short-read assay generated sequence data from the DNA of cultured CD4+ T cells. In this case, cultured CD4+ T cells provided the extracted genomic DNA. TCRdb re-called the PCR reads with MiXCR, one entry per CDR3 protein. The profile shows under 20,000 distinct CDR3 sequences, 51% of them singletons.

This chain links TRBV2 with TRBJ1-6, with D maybe TRBD1 (5 bases). The sequences come from CD4+ T cells from blood, cultured in vitro, collected before SARS-CoV-2 vaccination. The sequence was obtained from a human donor who had recovered from COVID-19. The CDR3 here is CASSEGRAPDSPLHF. The CDR3 nucleotides are TGTGCCAGCAGTGAGGGGCGCGCTCCGGATTCACCCCTCCACTTT.